The present T cell receptor beta chain was sequenced within a study of blood T cell repertoires in COVID-19. Study-wide background: The analysed material was cDNA or gDNA that came from T cells, B-cell-depleted T cells, or PBMCs.

This CDR3 comprises 17 residues. Trimming stripped 4 bases from V and 0 bases from J, with 16 bases between. The germline V gene encodes CDR1 MNHNS and CDR2 SASEGT. Clones were read by immunoSEQ multiplex PCR, and TCRdb kept only the in-frame ones, dropping some. Of 90,000 to 150,000 clones listed, over 75% were seen once; the top ten hold 3.9%. The TCR was taken from a man aged 55 to 70 with acute or convalescent COVID-19. The chain combines TRBV6-1 with TRBJ1-3; a weak D match, TRBD1 (6 bases). The sequenced sample was peripheral blood. CDR3 bases: TGTGCCAGCAGTGCCCCCAGACAGGTATCCTCTGGAAACACCATATATTTT. This gives the protein CASSAPRQVSSGNTIYF.